This is a list of T cell receptor beta chains from one sample in a study of shared clonotypes between healthy human individuals. Here immunoSEQ multiplex PCR was the method, and the copy in TCRdb shows in-frame clones only, minus some. The repertoire holds 1,400,000 or so clones, about 98.5% seen once, with 0.36% in the top ten. Material for sequencing was naive CD4+ T cells sorted from blood. The source is a man between 25 and 39 years old in good health. Each CDR3 is given with its conserved first and last residue. A D gene is named only where the DNA matches it firmly. Size tells how often a clone was seen (once, few, many) or the class of an expanded clone, and some rows leave it out.

clone_size | j_call | v_call | cdr3_length | d_call | cdr3_nt | cdr3_aa
. | TRBJ2-1 | TRBV7-9 | 12 | . | TGTGCCAGCAGCTTAGGGGAGGTCCGGAGGTTCTTC | CASSLGEVRRFF
. | TRBJ2-1 | TRBV1 | 20 | . | TGCACCAGCAGCCGTAAGACAGGAACTAGCGGGCCCCCCCTCTACAATGAGCAGTTCTTC | CTSSRKTGTSGPPLYNEQFF
. | TRBJ2-2 | TRBV7-9 | 16 | TRBD2 | TGTGCCAGCAGCTCCTATAGCGGGAGTGGGGCCGGGGAGCTGTTTTTT | CASSSYSGSGAGELFF
once | TRBJ2-7 | TRBV4-1 | 15 | TRBD1 | TGCGCCAGCAGCCAAGACGTCAGGGGGCGTCACGAGCAGTACTTC | CASSQDVRGRHEQYF
. | TRBJ2-1 | TRBV10-2 | 15 | TRBD2 | TGCGCCAGCAGCGATGGGACTAGCGGGAAGAATGAGCAGTTCTTC | CASSDGTSGKNEQFF
. | TRBJ2-1 | TRBV4-1 | 17 | TRBD2 | TGCGCCAGCAGCCTAACCCAGACTAGCGGGAGGGCCGGTGAGCAGTTCTTC | CASSLTQTSGRAGEQFF
. | TRBJ1-2 | TRBV28 | 12 | . | TGTGCCAGCAGTTTAGGAGGCTATGGCTACACCTTC | CASSLGGYGYTF
. | TRBJ1-1 | TRBV15 | 14 | . | TGTGCCACGACCCTCGGACCTTCGAACACTGAAGCTTTCTTT | CATTLGPSNTEAFF
. | TRBJ2-1 | TRBV14 | 14 | . | TGTGCCAGCAGCCAAATTGACAGGAGAAATGAGCAGTTCTTC | CASSQIDRRNEQFF
. | TRBJ2-2 | TRBV10-1 | 12 | . | TGCGCCAGCAGTGAGGGGACCGGGGAGCTGTTTTTT | CASSEGTGELFF
. | TRBJ2-2 | TRBV11-3 | 13 | . | TGTGCCAGCAACTCCCAGGGCGCCGGGGAGCTGTTTTTT | CASNSQGAGELFF
. | TRBJ1-5 | TRBV28 | 18 | . | TGTGCCAGCAGTTTAAGCCCCCCCCGCACAATTAGCAATCAGCCCCAGCATTTT | CASSLSPPRTISNQPQHF
. | TRBJ2-2 | TRBV7-6 | 17 | TRBD1 | TGTGCCAGCAGCCTCTCAAGGGGGCAGGGGAACACCGGGGAGCTGTTTTTT | CASSLSRGQGNTGELFF
. | TRBJ2-4 | TRBV10-2 | 16 | . | TGCGCCAGCAGTGAAATAGGACTGGGAGCCAAAAACATTCAGTACTTC | CASSEIGLGAKNIQYF
. | TRBJ2-1 | TRBV6-1 | 15 | . | TGTGCCAGCAGTGCCCGACGGGACTCCCACAATGAGCAGTTCTTC | CASSARRDSHNEQFF
. | TRBJ1-1 | TRBV6-5 | 15 | . | TGTGCCAGCAGTTACTCGTCAGGGATGAACACTGAAGCTTTCTTT | CASSYSSGMNTEAFF
. | TRBJ2-1 | TRBV7-2 | 16 | . | TGTGCCAGCAGTTATAACGCTATAAACTCCTACAATGAGCAGTTCTTC | CASSYNAINSYNEQFF
. | TRBJ2-7 | TRBV27 | 14 | . | TGTGCCAGCAGTACCTCGCGGAATCCCTACGAGCAGTACTTC | CASSTSRNPYEQYF
. | TRBJ2-7 | TRBV28 | 13 | . | TGTGCCAGCAGTTTTTTGTTTCCGCCGGAGCAGTACTTC | CASSFLFPPEQYF
. | TRBJ1-2 | TRBV28 | 16 | . | TGTGCCACCAATACCCCTATACGGACGGCAAACTATGGCTACACCTTC | CATNTPIRTANYGYTF